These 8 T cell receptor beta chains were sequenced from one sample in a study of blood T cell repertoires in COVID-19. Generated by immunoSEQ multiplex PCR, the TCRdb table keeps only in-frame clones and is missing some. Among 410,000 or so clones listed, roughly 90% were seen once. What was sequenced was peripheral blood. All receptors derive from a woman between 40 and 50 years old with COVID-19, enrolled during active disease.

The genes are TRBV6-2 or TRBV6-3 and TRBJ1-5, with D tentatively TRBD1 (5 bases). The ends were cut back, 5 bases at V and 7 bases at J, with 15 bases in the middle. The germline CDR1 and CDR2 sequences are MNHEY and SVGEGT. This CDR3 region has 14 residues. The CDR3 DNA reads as TGTGCCAGCAGTCAGGCAGGGCTCCACCAGCCCCAGCATTTT. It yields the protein CASSQAGLHQPQHF.

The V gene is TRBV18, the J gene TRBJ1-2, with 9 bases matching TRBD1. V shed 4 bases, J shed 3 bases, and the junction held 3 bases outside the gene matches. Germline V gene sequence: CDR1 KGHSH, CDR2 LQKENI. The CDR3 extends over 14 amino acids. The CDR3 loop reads CASSRTGEYYGYTF. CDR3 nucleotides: TGTGCCAGCTCACGGACAGGGGAATACTATGGCTACACCTTC.

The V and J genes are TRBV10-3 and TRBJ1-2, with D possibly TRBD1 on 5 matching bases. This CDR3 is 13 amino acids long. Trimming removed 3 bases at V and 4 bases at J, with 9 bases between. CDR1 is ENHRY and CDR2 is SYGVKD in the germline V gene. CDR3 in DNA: TGTGCCATCAGTGAAAACAGGCCCTATGGCTACACCTTC. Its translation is CAISENRPYGYTF.

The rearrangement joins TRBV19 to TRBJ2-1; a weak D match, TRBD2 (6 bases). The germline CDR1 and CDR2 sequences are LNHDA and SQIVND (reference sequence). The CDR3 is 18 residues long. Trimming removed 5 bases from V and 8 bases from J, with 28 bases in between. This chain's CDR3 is CASSPRISRGGSAHEQFF. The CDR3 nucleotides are TGTGCCAGTAGTCCCAGGATCTCCCGTGGGGGGTCGGCCCATGAGCAGTTCTTC.

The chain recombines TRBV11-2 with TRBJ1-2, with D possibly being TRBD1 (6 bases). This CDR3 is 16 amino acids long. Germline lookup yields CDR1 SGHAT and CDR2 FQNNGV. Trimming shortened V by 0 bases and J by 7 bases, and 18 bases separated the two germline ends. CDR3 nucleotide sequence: TGTGCCAGCAGCTTAGATCCGGGGGGGCAAGTCGGTGGCTACACCTTC. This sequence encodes CASSLDPGGQVGGYTF.

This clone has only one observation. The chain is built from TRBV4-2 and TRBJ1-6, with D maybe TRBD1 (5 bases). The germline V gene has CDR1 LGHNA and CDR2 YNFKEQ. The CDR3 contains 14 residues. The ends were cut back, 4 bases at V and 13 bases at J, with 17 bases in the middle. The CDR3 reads CASSPTGLTTPLHF. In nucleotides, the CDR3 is TGTGCCAGCAGCCCTACAGGTCTAACCACCCCCCTCCACTTT.

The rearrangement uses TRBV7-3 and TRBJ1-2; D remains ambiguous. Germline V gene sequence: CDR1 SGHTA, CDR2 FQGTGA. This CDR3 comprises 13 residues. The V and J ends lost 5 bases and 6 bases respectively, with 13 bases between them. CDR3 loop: CASSPTGRDGYTF. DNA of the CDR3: TGTGCCAGCAGCCCCACGGGGAGGGATGGCTACACCTTC.

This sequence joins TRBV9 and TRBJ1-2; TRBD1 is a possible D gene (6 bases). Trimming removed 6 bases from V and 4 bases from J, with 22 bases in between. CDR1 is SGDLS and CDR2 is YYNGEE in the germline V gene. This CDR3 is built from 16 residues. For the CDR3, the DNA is TGTGCCAGCAACCCCTCGGGACACCCCTCGGGCTATGGCTACACCTTC. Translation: CASNPSGHPSGYGYTF.